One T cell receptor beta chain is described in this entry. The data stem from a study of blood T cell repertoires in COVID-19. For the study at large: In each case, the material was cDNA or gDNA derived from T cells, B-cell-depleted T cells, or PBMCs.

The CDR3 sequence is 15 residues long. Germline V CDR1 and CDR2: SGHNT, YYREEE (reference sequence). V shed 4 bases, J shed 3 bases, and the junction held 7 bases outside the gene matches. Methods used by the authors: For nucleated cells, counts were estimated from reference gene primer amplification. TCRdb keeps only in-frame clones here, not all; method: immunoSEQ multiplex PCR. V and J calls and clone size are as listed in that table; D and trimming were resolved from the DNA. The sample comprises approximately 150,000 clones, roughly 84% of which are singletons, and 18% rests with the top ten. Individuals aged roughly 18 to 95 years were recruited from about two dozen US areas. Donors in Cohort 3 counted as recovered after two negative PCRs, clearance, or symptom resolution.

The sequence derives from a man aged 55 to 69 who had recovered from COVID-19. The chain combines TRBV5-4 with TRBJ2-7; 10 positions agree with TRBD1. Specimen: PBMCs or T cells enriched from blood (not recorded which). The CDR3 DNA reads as TGTGCCAGCAGCCCAGGACAGGGGGAATTCTACGAGCAGTACTTC. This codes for CASSPGQGEFYEQYF.